Reported below is one T cell receptor (beta chain). This receptor's antigen is unknown. One base away there is no much larger clone; base qualities are not given. This entry comes from a study of blood T cell repertoires in COVID-19 (dated by TCRdb to about 2020). As for the study more broadly: The collaborator samples originated in the United States, Italy and Spain and spanned the acute and convalescent phases of COVID-19. The prospective study material was composed of cDNA or gDNA derived from T cells, B-cell-depleted T cells, or PBMCs. Subjects who had been exposed to COVID-19, were actively infected with it, or had recovered from it provided the deeply sampled blood TCRbeta repertoires that made up the dataset. The repertoires were released in a freely available public database intended as a resource for research on the immune response to SARS-CoV-2. The samples were drawn from the first 160 participants of the ongoing ImmuneRACE study and from 1,254 subjects provided by 6 global collaborators. Nearly every sample came with metadata listing a de-identified subject ID, COVID-19 status, age in years and sex. Where available, HLA class I and class II types were obtained from metadata supplied by the sample provider rather than from assay-based typing.

The immunoSEQ Assay, a bias-controlled multiplex PCR, was used to amplify TCRbeta CDR3 regions from genomic DNA. In the paper's pipeline: Nucleated cell counts per sample were estimated from amplification of reference gene primers within the assay. Sequence reads were collapsed and filtered to measure the absolute abundance of every unique TCRbeta CDR3 rearrangement. For each sample, productive Simpson clonality was calculated as the square root of Simpson's diversity index across productive rearrangements. TCRdb limited this immuneACCESS table to in-frame rearrangements with V and J called. A share of clones is missing; checked studies link under half to unresolved V genes, and the rest is unexplained. D and trimming were read from the DNA, whereas the V and J calls and clone size are those reported in that table. Counted in this sample were roughly 150,000 clones; around 90% of them appeared once. The ten most abundant clones make up 4.5% to 5% of the sample.

V and J are trimmed by 6 bases and 8 bases, and the gene matches miss 8 bases of the junction. CDR1 ENHRY and CDR2 SYGVKD are derived from the germline V gene. The CDR3 numbers 14 residues from cysteine through phenylalanine. The read is trimmed to its CDR3 DNA, 42 bases read in frame from base 1. One collaborating source in Seattle enrolled patients while the patients were actively infected and followed the patients over time throughout the course of disease. Each collaborating institution followed its own protocols to collect whole blood in K2EDTA tubes. For TCRbeta analysis, collaborators shipped samples as frozen whole blood, isolated PBMCs, or DNA extracted from either of those sample types. The paper's findings and limits, for the study overall: Clinical and demographic metadata were provided uncurated, with the amount varying by source and participant.

The specimen sequenced was peripheral blood. The chain uses TRBV10-3 and TRBJ1-5, and TRBD1 matches 9 of the central bases. The TCR originated in a man in his late teens or twenties with COVID-19, enrolled during active disease. Here is the DNA: TGTGCCATCAGGCCGGGACAGGGTCATGAGCCCCAGCATTTT. It is translated as CAIRPGQGHEPQHF.